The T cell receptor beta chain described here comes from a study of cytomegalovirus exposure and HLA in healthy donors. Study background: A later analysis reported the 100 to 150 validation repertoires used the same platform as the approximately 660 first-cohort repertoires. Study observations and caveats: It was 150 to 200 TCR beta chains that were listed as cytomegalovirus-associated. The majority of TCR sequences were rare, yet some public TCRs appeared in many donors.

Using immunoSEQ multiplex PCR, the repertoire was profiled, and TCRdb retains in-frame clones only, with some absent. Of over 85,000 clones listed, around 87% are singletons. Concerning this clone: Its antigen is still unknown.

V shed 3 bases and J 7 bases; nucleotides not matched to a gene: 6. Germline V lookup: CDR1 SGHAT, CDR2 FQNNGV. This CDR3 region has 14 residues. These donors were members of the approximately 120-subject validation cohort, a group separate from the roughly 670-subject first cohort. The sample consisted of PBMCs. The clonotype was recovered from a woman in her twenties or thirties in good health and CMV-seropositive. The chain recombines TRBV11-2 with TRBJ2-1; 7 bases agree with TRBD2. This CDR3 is CASSFFAGDNEQFF. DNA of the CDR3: TGTGCCAGCAGCTTCTTCGCGGGAGATAATGAGCAGTTCTTC. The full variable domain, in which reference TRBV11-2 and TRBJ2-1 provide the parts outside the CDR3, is EAGVAQSPRYKIIEKRQSVAFWCNPISGHATLYWYQQILGQGPKLLIQFQNNGVVDDSQLPKDRFSAERLKGVDSTLKIQPAKLEDSAVYLCASSFFAGDNEQFFGPGTRLTVL.